Presented here are 29 T cell receptor beta chains from one specimen sequenced in a study of OX40 agonist ivuxolimab in advanced cancers. Method: immunoSEQ multiplex PCR; TCRdb's copy keeps in-frame clones and lacks some. This sample has fewer than 55,000 clones, with over 80% found just once. The sample was CD4+ or CD8+ T cells sorted from blood, taken in a trial of the OX40 agonist ivuxolimab. The receptors come from an adult with an advanced solid tumor such as melanoma, head and neck, liver or kidney cancer.

The gene calls are TRBV27 and TRBJ1-6, with D tentatively TRBD1 (5 bases). This CDR3 contains 14 residues. The germline gives CDR1 MNHEY, CDR2 SMNVEV (reference sequence). V gave up 8 bases and J gave up 5 bases, with 13 bases separating them. The CDR3 is CASAQGRNNSPLHF. The CDR3 nucleotides read TGTGCCAGCGCCCAGGGACGGAATAATTCACCCCTCCACTTT.

The rearrangement joins TRBV29-1 to TRBJ1-2; the D gene is possibly TRBD1 (6 bases). Trimming removed 2 bases at V and 3 bases at J, with 16 bases between. The V gene's germline CDR1 is SQVTM and CDR2 ANQGSEA. The CDR3 totals 15 residues. In nucleotides, the CDR3 is TGCAGCGTTGAATCTCGGCAGGGGACGGACTATGGCTACACCTTC. It encodes CSVESRQGTDYGYTF.

The chain combines TRBV27 with TRBJ2-3, with D possibly being TRBD2 (5 bases). Per germline, CDR1 MNHEY and CDR2 SMNVEV (reference sequence). The CDR3 totals 13 residues. Trimming shortened V by 2 bases and J by 6 bases, and 9 bases separated the two germline ends. Here the CDR3 reads CASSLGPGDTQYF. CDR3 nucleotide sequence: TGTGCCAGCAGTTTAGGTCCGGGGGATACGCAGTATTTT.

The chain couples TRBV11-2 to TRBJ2-1, with 8 nucleotides matching TRBD2. J lost 5 bases, V lost 3 bases, and 6 bases had no gene match. The CDR3 has 15 residues. Germline CDR1 is SGHAT and CDR2 is FQNNGV. The CDR3 is CASSFLAGIDNEQFF. Written as DNA, the CDR3 is TGTGCCAGCAGCTTTTTAGCGGGGATCGACAATGAGCAGTTCTTC.

The chain uses TRBV11-2 and TRBJ2-5; the D gene is possibly TRBD2 (6 bases). Germline values: CDR1 SGHAT, CDR2 FQNNGV. Trimming pared 1 base from V and 5 bases from J, leaving 8 bases between. This CDR3 is 13 amino acids long. CDR3 in amino acids: CASSLGGRETQYF. CDR3 DNA: TGTGCCAGCAGCTTAGGGGGGAGGGAGACCCAGTACTTC.

This clone has more than one count but fewer than ten. V is TRBV7-8 and J is TRBJ1-3; TRBD1 might be the D (5 bases). V was shortened by 2 bases and J by 8 bases, with 19 bases between the two germline ends. The CDR3 is 16 amino acids. Germline CDR1 SGHVS, CDR2 FQNEAQ. In nucleotides, the CDR3 is TGTGCCAGCAGCTTATATACGTTGGGGGTCGGAGACACCATATATTTT. Protein product: CASSLYTLGVGDTIYF.

In DNA, the CDR3 is TGTGCCAGCAGTCCAGGGGGGGGGTCCAATCAGCCCCAGCATTTT. It specifies CASSPGGGSNQPQHF. The V call is TRBV2, the J call TRBJ1-5; 7 bases are shared with TRBD1. The germline V gene has CDR1 SNHLY and CDR2 FYNNEI. The CDR3 covers 15 residues. Trimming cost V 5 bases and J 3 bases; bases outside gene matches: 7.

The chain links TRBV28 to TRBJ2-7, with D possibly TRBD1 on 6 matching bases. The ends were cut back, 9 bases at V and 3 bases at J, with 15 bases in the middle. Germline V gives CDR1 MDHEN, CDR2 SYDVKM. This CDR3 region has 13 residues. CDR3 region: CASANGGYYEQYF. The CDR3 coding sequence is TGTGCCAGTGCAAATGGGGGCTACTACGAGCAGTACTTC.

V is TRBV7-2 and J is TRBJ2-7, with TRBD1 matching over 7 bases. The CDR3 loop spans 14 amino acids. Germline assignment: CDR1 SGHTA and CDR2 FQGNSA. After removal of 5 bases from V and 3 bases from J, the junction contained 7 bases not matched to a gene. CDR3 loop: CASSPSGQLYEQYF. CDR3 coding DNA: TGTGCCAGCAGCCCCTCGGGACAGCTCTACGAGCAGTACTTC.

This chain connects TRBV5-4 to TRBJ2-6; D possibly uses TRBD1 or TRBD2 (7 bases each). With 2 bases removed from V and 4 bases from J, the gap between germline ends came to 13 bases. CDR1 and CDR2 (germline): SGHNT, YYREEE (reference sequence). The CDR3 is 16 residues long. Here the CDR3 reads CASSFSGGVGANVLTF. Written as DNA, the CDR3 is TGTGCCAGCAGCTTTTCAGGGGGGGTCGGGGCCAACGTCCTGACTTTC.

The chain links TRBV19 to TRBJ2-3; 7 bases are a match to TRBD2. From germline, CDR1 is LNHDA and CDR2 SQIVND (reference sequence). Unmatched junction bases numbered 4, after V lost 3 bases and J lost 7 bases. This CDR3 has 13 residues. The CDR3 DNA reads as TGTGCCAGTAGTATGTCGGGAGGAAATACGCAGTATTTT. It specifies CASSMSGGNTQYF.

The chain has TRBV5-5 and TRBJ1-6, with no clear D. V was clipped by 2 bases and J by 7 bases, with 7 bases between them. The length of the CDR3 is 13 residues. Germline CDR1 and CDR2: SGHKS and YYEKEE (reference sequence). CDR3 nucleotide sequence: TGTGCCAGCAGCTTTAACATGAATTCACCCCTCCACTTT. Translation gives CASSFNMNSPLHF.

This sequence joins TRBV5-1 and TRBJ2-1, with 8 bases fitting TRBD2. The CDR3 contains 15 residues. The V and J ends lost 0 bases and 4 bases, in that order; junction bases with no gene match: 3. The germline gives CDR1 SGHRS, CDR2 YFSETQ. The CDR3 nucleotides are TGCGCCAGCAGCTTGGCTACTAGCGGATACAATGAGCAGTTCTTC. Protein sequence: CASSLATSGYNEQFF.

This sequence joins TRBV5-4 and TRBJ2-3; D remains ambiguous. V lost 3 bases and J lost 0, with 2 bases in between. The CDR3 covers 12 residues. Germline V gene sequence: CDR1 SGHNT, CDR2 YYREEE (reference sequence). Here the CDR3 reads CASSSSTDTQYF. CDR3 nucleotides: TGTGCCAGCAGCTCGAGCACAGATACGCAGTATTTT.

This sequence joins TRBV18 and TRBJ2-5; D is ambiguous. This CDR3 contains 13 residues. Trimming took 5 bases from V and 3 from J, leaving 10 bases between them. CDR1 is KGHSH, CDR2 LQKENI, per germline. CDR3 residues: CASSSEAEETQYF. The CDR3 region has the DNA TGTGCCAGCTCATCAGAGGCAGAAGAGACCCAGTACTTC. The full variable domain, in which reference TRBV18 and TRBJ2-5 provide the parts outside the CDR3, is NAGVMQNPRHLVRRRGQEARLRCSPMKGHSHVYWYRQLPEEGLKFMVYLQKENIIDESGMPKERFSAEFPKEGPSILRIQQVVRGDSAAYFCASSSEAEETQYFGPGTRLLVL.

CDR3 nucleotides: TGTGCCAGCAGGTTAACCTCTACAAACCAGCCCCAGCATTTT. Its protein is CASRLTSTNQPQHF. This rearrangement joins TRBV2 to TRBJ1-5; no clear D gene. This CDR3 is built from 14 residues. Germline assignment: CDR1 SNHLY and CDR2 FYNNEI. Trimming stripped 6 bases from V and 7 bases from J, with 16 bases between.

V usage is TRBV5-1 and J usage is TRBJ2-3, with D unresolved. Looked up from germline, CDR1 is SGHRS and CDR2 is YFSETQ. CDR3 length: 14 amino acids. The V end lost 2 bases, the J end lost 4 bases, and 11 bases lay between the germline ends. In DNA form, the CDR3 reads TGCGCCAGCAGCTTAGGCAGAGGCGCAGATACGCAGTATTTT. This translates into CASSLGRGADTQYF.

The rearrangement uses TRBV29-1 and TRBJ2-5; 8 bases agree with TRBD1. The V gene end was trimmed by 1 base and the J gene end by 4 bases; junction bases not matched to a gene: 2. Germline lookup yields CDR1 SQVTM and CDR2 ANQGSEA. CDR3 length: 13 amino acids. This CDR3 is CSVEAQGAETQYF. The CDR3 DNA is TGCAGCGTTGAAGCGCAGGGGGCAGAGACCCAGTACTTC.

This sequence joins TRBV7-2 and TRBJ2-5, with D hard to call. The CDR3 loop spans 14 amino acids. The V gene lost 5 bases and the J gene lost 2 bases, with 12 bases spanning the gap. CDR1 SGHTA and CDR2 FQGNSA come from the germline V gene. The CDR3 is CASSLGGPQETQYF. In DNA form, the CDR3 reads TGTGCCAGCAGCCTAGGTGGGCCTCAAGAGACCCAGTACTTC. Full variable domain (missing parts from reference TRBV7-2 and TRBJ2-5): GAGVSQSPSNKVTEKGKDVELRCDPISGHTALYWYRQSLGQGLEFLIYFQGNSAPDKSGLPSDRFSAERTGGSVSTLTIQRTQQEDSAVYLCASSLGGPQETQYFGPGTRLLVL.

The V gene is TRBV20-1, the J gene TRBJ2-4; D call uncertain. Germline V gene lookup returns CDR1 DFQATT and CDR2 SNEGSKA (reference sequence). Trimming stripped 3 bases from V and 9 bases from J, with 6 bases between. There are 10 residues in the CDR3. As DNA, the CDR3 is TGCAGTGCTAGGAGGAGCATTCAGTACTTC. Its translation is CSARRSIQYF.

The chain has TRBV9 and TRBJ2-1; D is possibly TRBD2 (5 bases). This CDR3 region has 16 residues. CDR1 is SGDLS and CDR2 is YYNGEE in the germline V gene. V was clipped by 3 bases and J by 0 bases, with 13 bases between them. CDR3: CASSARERISYNEQFF. In DNA form, the CDR3 reads TGTGCCAGCAGCGCGAGGGAGCGGATCTCCTACAATGAGCAGTTCTTC. The whole variable domain, filled in from reference TRBV9 and TRBJ2-1, reads DSGVTQTPKHLITATGQRVTLRCSPRSGDLSVYWYQQSLDQGLQFLIQYYNGEERAKGNILERFSAQQFPDLHSELNLSSLELGDSALYFCASSARERISYNEQFFGPGTRLTVL.

The V gene is TRBV12-2, the J gene TRBJ2-6; no check of the table's D call, TRBD1, against the DNA was made. TRBV12-2 is a documented pseudogene. The CDR3 contains 23 residues. Here the CDR3 reads CASRFYNPYRGRGYNSGANVLTF. For the CDR3, the DNA is TGTGCAAGTCGCTTCTACAACCCTTACAGGGGGCGGGGCTATAACTCTGGGGCCAACGTCCTGACTTTC.

The chain joins TRBV5-8 to TRBJ1-5; 8 nucleotides align to TRBD1. Germline trimming cut 4 bases from V and 1 base from J; bases unmatched to any gene: 7. The length of the CDR3 is 16 residues. Germline loops: CDR1 SGHTS, CDR2 YDEGEE. Written as DNA, the CDR3 is TGTGCCAGCAGCCAAGGACAGGGCCGAAGCAATCAGCCCCAGCATTTT. This translates into CASSQGQGRSNQPQHF.

This clone was counted a single time. The chain has TRBV6-5 and TRBJ1-1, with 10 bases matching TRBD1. Germline assignment: CDR1 MNHEY and CDR2 SVGAGI. V lost 6 bases and J lost 2; bases outside the gene matches: 6. There are 15 residues in the CDR3. The CDR3: CASRPKTGGNTEAFF. The CDR3 DNA sequence: TGTGCCAGCAGACCCAAGACAGGGGGCAACACTGAAGCTTTCTTT.

The chain is built from TRBV20-1 and TRBJ2-2; D unclear. From germline, CDR1 is DFQATT and CDR2 SNEGSKA (reference sequence). The CDR3 contains 11 residues. Trimming took 3 bases from V and 7 from J, leaving 6 bases between them. CDR3 residues: CSASWSGELFF. CDR3 nucleotide sequence: TGCAGTGCTAGTTGGAGCGGGGAGCTGTTTTTT.

The chain carries TRBV25-1 and TRBJ1-6; D is unclear. Trimming stripped 6 bases from V and 6 bases from J, with 12 bases between. Germline loops: CDR1 MGHDK, CDR2 SYGVNS. This CDR3 is 14 amino acids long. CDR3 DNA: TGTGCCAGCAGGGGAGGCACCGTTAATTCACCCCTCCACTTT. As protein: CASRGGTVNSPLHF.

This clone was recorded only once. V is TRBV18 and J is TRBJ2-2; D remains unclear. V lost 3 bases, J lost 1 base, and 9 bases lay in between. The CDR3 has 15 residues. CDR1 is KGHSH, CDR2 LQKENI, per germline. The chain's CDR3 is CASSPNSMNTGELFF. For the CDR3, the DNA is TGTGCCAGCTCACCGAATAGCATGAACACCGGGGAGCTGTTTTTT. Full variable domain (remainder filled in from reference TRBV18 and TRBJ2-2): NAGVMQNPRHLVRRRGQEARLRCSPMKGHSHVYWYRQLPEEGLKFMVYLQKENIIDESGMPKERFSAEFPKEGPSILRIQQVVRGDSAAYFCASSPNSMNTGELFFGEGSRLTVL.

The gene calls are TRBV10-3 and TRBJ2-2, with 8 bases matching TRBD1. Trimming at V came to 6 bases and at J to 1 base, leaving 4 bases not matched to a gene. Germline CDR1 is ENHRY and CDR2 is SYGVKD. This CDR3 region has 15 residues. Written as DNA, the CDR3 is TGTGCCATCAGACTAGGGACAGGGAACACCGGGGAGCTGTTTTTT. It translates to CAIRLGTGNTGELFF.

The gene calls are TRBV11-3 and TRBJ1-3; no clear D. The germline V and J ends were trimmed by 2 bases and 0 bases, with 8 bases remaining between them. Germline V gives CDR1 SGHNT, CDR2 YENEEA. This CDR3 contains 15 residues. The CDR3 sequence is CASSLLGGSGNTIYF. The CDR3 nucleotides read TGTGCCAGCAGCTTACTGGGCGGCTCTGGAAACACCATATATTTT.